This T cell receptor (beta chain) came from a study of cytomegalovirus exposure and HLA in healthy donors (dated by TCRdb to between 2016 and 2019). Broadly, across the study: A later analysis indicated that the 90 to 150 validation repertoires were generated on the platform also employed for the 600 to 750 repertoires of the first cohort. The study aimed to test whether signatures of past pathogen exposure could be identified by cataloging public T cell receptors. The study combined high-throughput TCR immunosequencing, statistical association of individual TCRs with disease status, and machine learning to predict cytomegalovirus infection status. In addition to the first cohort of approximately 670 subjects, a separate validation cohort of approximately 110 different subjects was used. Paper-wide results and their limitations: A later analysis lacked HLA typing for the validation cohort, so it scored co-occurrence in that cohort across all 110 or so repertoires. In both the original and validation cohorts, the classifier was reported to diagnose cytomegalovirus status with high specificity and sensitivity. The authors suggested that the approach could potentially be generalized to other disease states and immunological phenotypes. In the study, approximately 160 TCR beta chains were listed as associated with cytomegalovirus. Three of the identified cytomegalovirus-associated TCR beta chains were confirmed in vitro to be specific for cytomegalovirus antigens. Most TCR sequences were observed very rarely across donors, whereas some public TCRs were present in many individuals. A later analysis found that TCRs clustered in the first cohort also tended to co-occur in the 95 to 150 validation repertoires, with approximately 93% of cluster scores above 0.

A remark on this clone: Its antigen is unknown. Base-call qualities are not available, and no considerably larger clone is one nucleotide away.

Libraries were constructed by the immunoSEQ multiplex PCR assay. For the original study's pipeline: A statistical classification framework was built to diagnose cytomegalovirus status from the catalog of TCR beta chain sequences. What TCRdb holds here is the immuneACCESS table cut down to in-frame rearrangements. Part of the clones is not present; checked against another copy, under half of the missing clones reflect an unresolved V gene, and the others are unexplained. V and J calls and clone size are as listed in that table; D and trimming were resolved from the DNA. For this sample there are 150,000 to 200,000 clones; around four fifths appear just once. 2% to 2.5% of the sample is in the top ten clones. The donors belonged to the validation cohort of about 110 subjects, which was separate from the approximately 660-subject first cohort. V drops 4 bases and J drops 3 bases, leaving 13 bases in between. As encoded in the germline V gene, CDR1 is SGHRS while CDR2 is YFSETQ. Measured from the cysteine to the phenylalanine, the CDR3 is 14 residues long. Only the CDR3 DNA stays, 42 bases, in frame from base 1.

Sequenced input: PBMCs. This TCR was sampled from a young man in good health and CMV-seropositive. This chain joins TRBV5-1 to TRBJ1-2; the best D guess is TRBD1, with 5 bases matching. This receptor carries the CDR3 CASSPGGGDYGYTF. The DNA is as follows: TGCGCCAGCAGCCCTGGGGGGGGAGACTATGGCTACACCTTC.